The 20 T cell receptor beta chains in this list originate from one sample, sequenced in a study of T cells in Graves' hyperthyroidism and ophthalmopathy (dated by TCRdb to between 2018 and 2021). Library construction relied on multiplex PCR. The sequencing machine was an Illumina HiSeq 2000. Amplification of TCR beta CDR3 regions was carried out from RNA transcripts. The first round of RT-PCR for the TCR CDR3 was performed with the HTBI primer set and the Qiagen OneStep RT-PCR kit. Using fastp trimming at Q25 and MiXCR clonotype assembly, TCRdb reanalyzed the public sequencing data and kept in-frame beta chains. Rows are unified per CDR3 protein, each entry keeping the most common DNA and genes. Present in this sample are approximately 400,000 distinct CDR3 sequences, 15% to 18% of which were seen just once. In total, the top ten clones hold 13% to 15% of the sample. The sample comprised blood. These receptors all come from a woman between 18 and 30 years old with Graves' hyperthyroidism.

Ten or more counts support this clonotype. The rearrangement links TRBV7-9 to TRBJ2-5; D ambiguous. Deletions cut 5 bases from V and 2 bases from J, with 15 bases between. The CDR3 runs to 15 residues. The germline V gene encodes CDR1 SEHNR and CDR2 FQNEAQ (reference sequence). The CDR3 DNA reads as TGTGCCAGCAGCGACCCCTCAAGGGCGCAAGAGACCCAGTACTTC. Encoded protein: CASSDPSRAQETQYF. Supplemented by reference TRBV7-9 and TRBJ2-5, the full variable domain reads DTGVSQNPRHKITKRGQNVTFRCDPISEHNRLYWYRQTLGQGPEFLTYFQNEAQLEKSRLLSDRFSAERPKGSFSTLEIQRTEQGDSAMYLCASSDPSRAQETQYFGPGTRLLVL.

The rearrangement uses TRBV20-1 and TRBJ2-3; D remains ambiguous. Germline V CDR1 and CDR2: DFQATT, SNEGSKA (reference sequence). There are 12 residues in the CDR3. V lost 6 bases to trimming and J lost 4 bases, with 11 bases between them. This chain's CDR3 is CSARKSADTQYF. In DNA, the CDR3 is TGCAGTGCAAGGAAAAGTGCAGATACGCAGTATTTT.

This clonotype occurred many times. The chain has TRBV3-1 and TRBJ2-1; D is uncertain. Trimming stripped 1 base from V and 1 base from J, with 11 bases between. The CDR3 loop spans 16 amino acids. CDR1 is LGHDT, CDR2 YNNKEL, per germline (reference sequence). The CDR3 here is CASSQGYGQSYNEQFF. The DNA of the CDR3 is TGTGCCAGCAGCCAAGGATACGGGCAATCCTACAATGAGCAGTTCTTC.

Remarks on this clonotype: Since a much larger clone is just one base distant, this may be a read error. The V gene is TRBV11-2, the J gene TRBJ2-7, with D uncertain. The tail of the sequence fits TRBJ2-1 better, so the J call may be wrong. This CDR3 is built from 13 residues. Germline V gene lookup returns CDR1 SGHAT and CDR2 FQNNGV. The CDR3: CASSRRASYEQFF. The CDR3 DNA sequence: TGTGCCAGCAGCCGACGGGCCTCCTACGAGCAGTTCTTC.

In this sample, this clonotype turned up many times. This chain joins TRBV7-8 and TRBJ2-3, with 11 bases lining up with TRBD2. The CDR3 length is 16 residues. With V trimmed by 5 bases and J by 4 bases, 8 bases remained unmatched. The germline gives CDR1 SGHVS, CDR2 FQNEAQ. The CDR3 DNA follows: TGTGCCAGCAGCCCATTAGCGGGGGGGCGGGCAGATACGCAGTATTTT. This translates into CASSPLAGGRADTQYF.

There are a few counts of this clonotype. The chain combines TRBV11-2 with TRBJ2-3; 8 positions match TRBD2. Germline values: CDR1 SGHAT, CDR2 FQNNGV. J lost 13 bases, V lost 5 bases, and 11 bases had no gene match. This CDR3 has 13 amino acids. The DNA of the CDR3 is TGTGCCAGCAGCCCCTCGAGCGGGGGAGCGAAGTATTTT. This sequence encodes CASSPSSGGAKYF.

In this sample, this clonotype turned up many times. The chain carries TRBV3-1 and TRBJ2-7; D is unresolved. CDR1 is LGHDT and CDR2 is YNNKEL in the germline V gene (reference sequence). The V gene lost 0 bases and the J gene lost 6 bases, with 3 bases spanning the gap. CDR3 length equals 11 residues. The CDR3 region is CASSQDVEQYF. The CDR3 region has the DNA TGTGCCAGCAGCCAAGATGTCGAGCAGTACTTC.

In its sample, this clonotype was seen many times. Written as DNA, the CDR3 is TGTGCCAGCAGTTCCACCTTACAGGGAAGCCAGCCCCAGCATTTT. Amino acid sequence: CASSSTLQGSQPQHF. The chain uses TRBV6-2 or TRBV6-3 and TRBJ1-5, with D perhaps TRBD1 (6 bases). Looked up from germline, CDR1 is MNHEY and CDR2 is SVGEGT. Trimming removed 4 bases at V and 7 bases at J, with 17 bases between. This CDR3 contains 15 residues.

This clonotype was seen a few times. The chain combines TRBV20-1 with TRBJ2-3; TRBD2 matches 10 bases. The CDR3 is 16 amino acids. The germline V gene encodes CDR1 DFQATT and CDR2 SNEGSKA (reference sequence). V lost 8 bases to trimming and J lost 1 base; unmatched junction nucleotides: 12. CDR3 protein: CSNRLLLAGGTDTQYF. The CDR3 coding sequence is TGCAGTAATCGCTTGTTGCTAGCGGGGGGCACAGATACGCAGTATTTT.

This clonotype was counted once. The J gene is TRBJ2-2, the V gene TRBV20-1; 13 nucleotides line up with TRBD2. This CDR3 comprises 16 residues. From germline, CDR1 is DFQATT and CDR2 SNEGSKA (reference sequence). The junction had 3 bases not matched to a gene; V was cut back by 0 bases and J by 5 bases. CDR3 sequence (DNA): TGCAGTGCTAGAGAACCGGGACTAGCGGGGACCGGGGAGCTGTTTTTT. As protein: CSAREPGLAGTGELFF.

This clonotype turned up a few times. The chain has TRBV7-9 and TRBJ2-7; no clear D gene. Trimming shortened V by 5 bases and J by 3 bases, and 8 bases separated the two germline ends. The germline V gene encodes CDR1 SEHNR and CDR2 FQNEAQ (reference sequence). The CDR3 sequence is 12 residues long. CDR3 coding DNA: TGTGCCAGCAGCCATGTAAACTACGAGCAGTACTTC. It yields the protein CASSHVNYEQYF.

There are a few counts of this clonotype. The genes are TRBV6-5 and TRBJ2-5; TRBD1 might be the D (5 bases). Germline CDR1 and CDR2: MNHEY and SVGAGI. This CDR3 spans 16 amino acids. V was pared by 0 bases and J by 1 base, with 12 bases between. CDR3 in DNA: TGTGCCAGCAGTTACTCGCTTACAGGCCGCCAAGAGACCCAGTACTTC. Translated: CASSYSLTGRQETQYF.

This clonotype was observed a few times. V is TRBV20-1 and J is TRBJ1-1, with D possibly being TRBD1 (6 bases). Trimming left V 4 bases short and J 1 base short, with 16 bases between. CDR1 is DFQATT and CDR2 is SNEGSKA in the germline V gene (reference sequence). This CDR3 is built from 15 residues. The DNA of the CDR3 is TGCAGTGCTAACTTCCCGGGACAAAAGAACACTGAAGCTTTCTTT. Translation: CSANFPGQKNTEAFF.

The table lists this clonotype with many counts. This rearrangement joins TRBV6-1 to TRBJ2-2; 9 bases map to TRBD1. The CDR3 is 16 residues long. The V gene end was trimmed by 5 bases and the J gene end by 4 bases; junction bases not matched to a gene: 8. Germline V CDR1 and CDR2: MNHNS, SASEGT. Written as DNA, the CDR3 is TGTGCCAGCAGTCGCCGGACAGGGGCTAGCACCGGGGAGCTGTTTTTT. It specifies CASSRRTGASTGELFF.

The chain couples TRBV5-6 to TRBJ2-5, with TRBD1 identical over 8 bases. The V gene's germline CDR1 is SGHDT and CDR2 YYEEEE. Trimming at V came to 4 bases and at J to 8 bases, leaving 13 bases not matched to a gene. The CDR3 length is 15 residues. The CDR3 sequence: CASSPEAGGLDTQYF. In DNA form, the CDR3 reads TGTGCCAGCAGCCCGGAGGCAGGGGGCTTGGACACCCAGTACTTC.

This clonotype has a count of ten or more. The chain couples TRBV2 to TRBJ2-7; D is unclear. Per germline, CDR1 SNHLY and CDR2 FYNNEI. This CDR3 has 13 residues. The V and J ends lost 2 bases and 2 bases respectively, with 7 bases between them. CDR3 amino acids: CASSETDTYEQYF. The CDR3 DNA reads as TGTGCCAGCAGTGAAACAGACACCTACGAGCAGTACTTC.

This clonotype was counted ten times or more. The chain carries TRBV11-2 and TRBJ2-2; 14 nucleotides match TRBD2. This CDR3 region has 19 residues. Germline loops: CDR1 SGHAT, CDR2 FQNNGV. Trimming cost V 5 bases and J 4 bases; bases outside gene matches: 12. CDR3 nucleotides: TGTGCCAGCAGCCGGACTAGCGGGGGGCCCCGTTCCTCCACCGGGGAGCTGTTTTTT. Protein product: CASSRTSGGPRSSTGELFF. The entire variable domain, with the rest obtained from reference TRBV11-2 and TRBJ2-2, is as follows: EAGVAQSPRYKIIEKRQSVAFWCNPISGHATLYWYQQILGQGPKLLIQFQNNGVVDDSQLPKDRFSAERLKGVDSTLKIQPAKLEDSAVYLCASSRTSGGPRSSTGELFFGEGSRLTVL.

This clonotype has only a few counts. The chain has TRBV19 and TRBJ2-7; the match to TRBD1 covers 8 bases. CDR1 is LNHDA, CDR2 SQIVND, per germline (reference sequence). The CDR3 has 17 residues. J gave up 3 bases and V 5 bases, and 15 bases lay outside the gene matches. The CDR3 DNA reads TGTGCCAGTAGTGCCCGACAGGGGAGCTCCAGGAACTACGAGCAGTACTTC. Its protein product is CASSARQGSSRNYEQYF.

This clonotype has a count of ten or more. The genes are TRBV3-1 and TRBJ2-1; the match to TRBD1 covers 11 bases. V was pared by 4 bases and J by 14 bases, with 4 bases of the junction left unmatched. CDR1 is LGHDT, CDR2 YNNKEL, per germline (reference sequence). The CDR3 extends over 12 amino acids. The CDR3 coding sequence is TGTGCCAGCAGCCGCGGACAGGGGGCCAAGTTCTTC. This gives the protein CASSRGQGAKFF.

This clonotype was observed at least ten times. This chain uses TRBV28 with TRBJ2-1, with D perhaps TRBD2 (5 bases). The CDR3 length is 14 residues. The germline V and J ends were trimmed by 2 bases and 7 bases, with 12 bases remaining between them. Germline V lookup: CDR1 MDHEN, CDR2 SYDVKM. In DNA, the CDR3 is TGTGCCAGCAGTTTAGCAGGCGGAGGAAATGAGCAGTTCTTC. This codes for CASSLAGGGNEQFF.